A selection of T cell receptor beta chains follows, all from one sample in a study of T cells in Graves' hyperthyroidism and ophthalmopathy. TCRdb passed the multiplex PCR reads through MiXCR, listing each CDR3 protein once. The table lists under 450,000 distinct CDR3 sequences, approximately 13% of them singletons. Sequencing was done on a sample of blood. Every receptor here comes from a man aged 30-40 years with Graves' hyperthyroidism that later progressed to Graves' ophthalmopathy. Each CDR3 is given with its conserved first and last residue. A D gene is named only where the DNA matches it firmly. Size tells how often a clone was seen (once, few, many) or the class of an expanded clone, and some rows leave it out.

TGTGCCAGCAGTTTTCGTCTAAGCGACACCATATATTTT	CASSFRLSDTIYF	many	TRBV28	TRBJ1-3	NA
TGCGCCAGCAGCTTAGTGACAGGGAATCGCTACGAGCAGTACTTC	CASSLVTGNRYEQYF	NA	TRBV5-1	TRBJ2-7	TRBD1
TGTGCCAGCAGTTGGACAGGGAACACCGGGGAGCTGTTTTTT	CASSWTGNTGELFF	many	TRBV12-3/TRBV12-4	TRBJ2-2	TRBD1
TGTGCCAGCAGCCCTCCCTTCAGGGCCGATCAGCCCCAGCATTTT	CASSPPFRADQPQHF	many	TRBV6-2/TRBV6-3	TRBJ1-5	NA
TGTGCCAGCACCCTACTTGGAGGGAGTCGGGGCTATGGCTACACCTTC	CASTLLGGSRGYGYTF	many	TRBV12-3/TRBV12-4	TRBJ1-2	NA
TGTGCCAGCAGCGGGACAGGCGAAAATCAGCCCCAGCATTTT	CASSGTGENQPQHF	NA	TRBV25-1	TRBJ1-5	TRBD1
TGCGCCAGCAGGGTCCGGGACAGCTCCTACGAGCAGTACTTC	CASRVRDSSYEQYF	many	TRBV10-2	TRBJ2-7	TRBD1
TGTGCCAGCAGCCAAGAAGACGGGACTAGCTCCTACGAGCAGTACTTC	CASSQEDGTSSYEQYF	NA	TRBV4-2	TRBJ2-7	TRBD2
TGTGCCAGCAGAAGGGACACTAGCGATCAGCCCCAGCATTTT	CASRRDTSDQPQHF	NA	TRBV2	TRBJ1-5	NA
TGTGCCAGCAGTTACACCCAGGGTCCTGGAAACACCATATATTTT	CASSYTQGPGNTIYF	NA	TRBV6-2/TRBV6-3	TRBJ1-3	NA
TGTGCCAGCAGCTTAGGCCCCAGAGCAGATACGCAGTATTTT	CASSLGPRADTQYF	NA	TRBV7-6	TRBJ2-3	NA
TGTGCCAGCAGCAACGGGGAGGGGTGGTACAATGAGCAGTTCTTC	CASSNGEGWYNEQFF	NA	TRBV27	TRBJ2-1	TRBD2
TGCGCCAGCAGCCAAGATCTTAGCGGGGGGGAATACAATGAGCAGTTCTTC	CASSQDLSGGEYNEQFF	NA	TRBV4-1	TRBJ2-1	TRBD2
TGTGCCAGCAGCTTAGAGACACAGGGGCCCGGTGGTGAAGCTTTCTTT	CASSLETQGPGGEAFF	NA	TRBV7-6	TRBJ1-1	TRBD1
TGTGCCAGCGAGCCCGGAGTGGCCACAGATACGCAGTATTTT	CASEPGVATDTQYF	many	TRBV6-1	TRBJ2-3	NA
TGCAGCGTTGCGTGGCGGGGACCCTACAATGAGCAGTTCTTC	CSVAWRGPYNEQFF	many	TRBV29-1	TRBJ2-1	NA
TGTGCCTGGAGTGTACGGGGCGAGCAGTACTTC	CAWSVRGEQYF	few	TRBV30	TRBJ2-7	NA
TGTGCCAGCAATCTTGGGAATTCACCCCTCCACTTT	CASNLGNSPLHF	few	TRBV6-1	TRBJ1-6	NA
TGTGCCAGCAGTACGACGGTGAACTATGGCTACACCTTC	CASSTTVNYGYTF	many	TRBV6-1	TRBJ1-2	NA
TGTGCCAGCAGAGCGCTCTCTGGAAACACCATATATTTT	CASRALSGNTIYF	many	TRBV11-3	TRBJ1-3	NA
TGTGCCAGCTCACCCCAAGGGGTGGACTACGAGCAGTACTTC	CASSPQGVDYEQYF	many	TRBV18	TRBJ2-7	NA
TGTGCCAGCAGCTTAGTTCTAGCGGGGGAAACGCAGTATTTT	CASSLVLAGETQYF	many	TRBV11-3	TRBJ2-3	TRBD2
TGCGCCAGCAGCTTGGACAATGAGCAGTTCTTC	CASSLDNEQFF	many	TRBV5-1	TRBJ2-1	NA
TGTGCCAGCGCTAGGTTGAACACTGAAGCTTTCTTT	CASARLNTEAFF	NA	TRBV6-1	TRBJ1-1	NA
TGTGCCAGCAGTAAAACCGAACAAAAGAGGACTGAAGCTTTCTTT	CASSKTEQKRTEAFF	many	TRBV25-1	TRBJ1-1	NA
TGTGCCAGCAGTTTATTGAACAGATATAGCAATCAGCCCCAGCATTTT	CASSLLNRYSNQPQHF	many	TRBV28	TRBJ1-5	NA
TGCAGTGCTAGACCCCCGGGCCTTTCCTACGAGCAGTACTTC	CSARPPGLSYEQYF	NA	TRBV20-1	TRBJ2-7	NA
TGTGCCAGCAGTTCCAGGGGGACAGGGTGGCCCTACGAGCAGTACTTC	CASSSRGTGWPYEQYF	many	TRBV28	TRBJ2-7	TRBD1
TGTGCCAGCAGGCGAACTAGCGGCGGTGGGGAGCTGTTTTTT	CASRRTSGGGELFF	many	TRBV12-3/TRBV12-4	TRBJ2-2	TRBD2
TGCAGTGCTAGAGGGTTTGGACAGCAAGAGACCCAGTACTTC	CSARGFGQQETQYF	NA	TRBV20-1	TRBJ2-5	NA
TGTGCCAGCAGTTCAGGGAGTCCCACAGATACGCAGTATTTT	CASSSGSPTDTQYF	many	TRBV12-3/TRBV12-4	TRBJ2-3	NA
TGTGCCAGCAGCGTCCCGCCGGCGGATACGCAGTATTTT	CASSVPPADTQYF	NA	TRBV3-1	TRBJ2-3	NA
TGTGCCAGCAGCTCGAAGTTGGGGGCGGGTAATGAAAAACTGTTTTTT	CASSSKLGAGNEKLFF	few	TRBV7-9	TRBJ1-4	NA
TGCAGTGCACAACCGGGACTAGCTTACAATGAGCAGTTCTTC	CSAQPGLAYNEQFF	many	TRBV20-1	TRBJ2-1	TRBD2
TGTGCCAGCAGCCGGACAGCCTTGAATCAGCCCCAGCATTTT	CASSRTALNQPQHF	NA	TRBV6-1	TRBJ1-5	NA
TGTGCCAGCAGTTCCTGGGACTCTGGGGCCAACGTCCTGACTTTC	CASSSWDSGANVLTF	many	TRBV28	TRBJ2-6	NA
TGTGCCAGCAGTTTATCCCAGGACTATGGCTACACCTTC	CASSLSQDYGYTF	many	TRBV28	TRBJ1-2	NA
TGCGCCAGCGGCAAAACAGGATTCGGTACTGAAGCTTTCTTT	CASGKTGFGTEAFF	many	TRBV5-1	TRBJ1-1	NA
TGTGCCAGCAGCTTATTGGGACAGTTGTACAATGAGCAGTTCTTC	CASSLLGQLYNEQFF	many	TRBV11-1	TRBJ2-1	TRBD1
TGTGCCAGCAGTGACAGGGGTGGTTCACCCCTCCACTTT	CASSDRGGSPLHF	many	TRBV28	TRBJ1-6	TRBD1
TGTGCCAGCTCACCTCCAAAGGGTTCCACCGGGGAGCTGTTTTTT	CASSPPKGSTGELFF	many	TRBV18	TRBJ2-2	NA
TGCGCCAGCAGCCCGGGACAGCATAGCAATCAGCCCCAGCATTTT	CASSPGQHSNQPQHF	few	TRBV10-2	TRBJ1-5	TRBD1
TGTGCCAGCAGTTCCTCTGGGGATGAGCAGTTCTTC	CASSSSGDEQFF	many	TRBV12-3/TRBV12-4	TRBJ2-1	NA
TGTGCCAGCAGCCAAGACAGGGGGAACAATTCACCCCTCCACTTT	CASSQDRGNNSPLHF	few	TRBV3-1	TRBJ1-6	TRBD1
TGTGCCAGCAGCGCAACTAGCGGGGGGAGGGAGCTGTTTTTT	CASSATSGGRELFF	many	TRBV11-2	TRBJ2-2	TRBD2
TGTGCCAGCAGCTCTACTCTTAGCAATGAGCAGTTCTTC	CASSSTLSNEQFF	many	TRBV11-2	TRBJ2-1	NA
TGTGCCACCAGTGAGCCTGACGTAATCAGGGGGAACACCGGGGAGCTGTTTTTT	CATSEPDVIRGNTGELFF	NA	TRBV24-1	TRBJ2-2	NA
TGCGCCAGCAGCTTGGCTCAGTCCGGGACAGGGTCTGGCTACACCTTC	CASSLAQSGTGSGYTF	NA	TRBV5-1	TRBJ1-2	TRBD1
TGTGCCAGCAGTCCCCGGACAGGGAACCCCGACACTGAAGCTTTCTTT	CASSPRTGNPDTEAFF	few	TRBV6-1	TRBJ1-1	TRBD1
TGTGCCAGCAGCCTACAGGGGACCACCACAGATACGCAGTATTTT	CASSLQGTTTDTQYF	few	TRBV14	TRBJ2-3	TRBD1